This T cell receptor (beta chain) stems from a study of beta chain features in type 1 diabetes. Study-level results: Type 1 diabetes patients had moderately but significantly shorter TCRB CDR3s in all four CD4+ subsets. Cells that show high TCR expression could be over-represented by cDNA sequencing.

Purity exceeding 98% was reached by all sorted populations. Points on this clone: No antigen is known for it.

V was clipped by 4 bases and J by 2 bases; unmatched bases: 7. The length of the CDR3 is 15 residues. From germline, CDR1 is LNHDA and CDR2 SQIVND (reference sequence). All of the isolated RNA was reverse transcribed, so expressed TCRB transcripts were sequenced. Assay used: immunoSEQ multiplex PCR; TCRdb lists only in-frame clones, some missing. The profile shows under 850,000 clones, 13% of them singletons. The rearrangement links TRBV19 to TRBJ2-5; 7 positions agree with TRBD1. The origin of this receptor is a man between 18 and 35 years old with type 1 diabetes. The sequencing input was naive CD4+ T cells from blood. This CDR3 is CASSTSRDRQETQYF. In nucleotides, the CDR3 is TGTGCCAGTAGTACCTCCCGGGACAGACAAGAGACCCAGTACTTC.